This T cell receptor (beta chain) appears in the sequencing data of a study of somatic mutations in cytotoxic T cells in rheumatoid arthritis. Overall study findings and caveats: Rheumatoid arthritis patients showed slight TRBV07 underrepresentation, and this was not adjusted for multiple comparisons. The antigen targets of the expanded CD8+ clones were unknown.

On this clone: Its antigen remains unidentified.

Sequenced by immunoSEQ multiplex PCR; TCRdb stores in-frame clones only, minus some. Of roughly 15,000 clones listed, around four fifths are singletons. This CDR3 has 14 residues. The germline gives CDR1 WNHNN, CDR2 SYGVQD (reference sequence). V lost 2 bases and J lost 5, with 12 bases in between. The sequence derives from an adult with rheumatoid arthritis. The sequenced sample was CD8+ T cells sorted from blood. This chain links TRBV10-1 with TRBJ1-1; D may be TRBD1 (5 bases). The CDR3 sequence is CASSEGGASTEAFF. As DNA, the CDR3 is TGCGCCAGCAGTGAGGGGGGAGCCTCGACTGAAGCTTTCTTT.